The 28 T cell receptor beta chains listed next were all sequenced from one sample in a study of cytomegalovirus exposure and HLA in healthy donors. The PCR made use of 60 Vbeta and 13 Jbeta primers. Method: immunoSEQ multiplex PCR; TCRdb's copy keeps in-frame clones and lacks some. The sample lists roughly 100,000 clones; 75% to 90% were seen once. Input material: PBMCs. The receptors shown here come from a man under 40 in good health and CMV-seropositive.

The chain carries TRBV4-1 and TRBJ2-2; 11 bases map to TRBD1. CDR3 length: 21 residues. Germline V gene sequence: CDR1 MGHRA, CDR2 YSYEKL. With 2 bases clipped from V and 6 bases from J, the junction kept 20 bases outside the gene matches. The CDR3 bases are TGCGCCAGCAGCCAAAGACCCCTTGGGACAGGGGGTCTTGGTGTCTCCGGGGAGCTGTTTTTT. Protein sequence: CASSQRPLGTGGLGVSGELFF.

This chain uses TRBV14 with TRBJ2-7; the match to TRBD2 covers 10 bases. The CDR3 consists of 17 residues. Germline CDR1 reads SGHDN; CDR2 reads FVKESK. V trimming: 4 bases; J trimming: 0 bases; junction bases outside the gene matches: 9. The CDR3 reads CASSPGLAGALSYEQYF. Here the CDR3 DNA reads TGTGCCAGCAGCCCTGGCCTAGCGGGGGCCCTCTCCTACGAGCAGTACTTC.

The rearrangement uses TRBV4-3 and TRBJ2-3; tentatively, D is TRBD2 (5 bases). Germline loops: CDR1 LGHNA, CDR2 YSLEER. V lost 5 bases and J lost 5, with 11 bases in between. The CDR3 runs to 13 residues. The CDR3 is CASSSEGEDTQYF. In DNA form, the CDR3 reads TGCGCCAGCAGCTCCGAGGGAGAAGATACGCAGTATTTT.

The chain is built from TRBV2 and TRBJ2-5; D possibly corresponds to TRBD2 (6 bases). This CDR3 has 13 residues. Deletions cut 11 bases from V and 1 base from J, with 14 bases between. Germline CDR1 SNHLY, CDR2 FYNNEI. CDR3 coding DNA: TGTGCCGCGGGGAACAATCTCCAAGAGACCCAGTACTTC. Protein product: CAAGNNLQETQYF. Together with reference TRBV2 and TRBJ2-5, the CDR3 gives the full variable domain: EPEVTQTPSHQVTQMGQEVILRCVPISNHLYFYWYRQILGQKVEFLVSFYNNEISEKSEIFDDQFSVERPDGSNFTLKIRSTKLEDSAMYFCAAGNNLQETQYFGPGTRLLVL.

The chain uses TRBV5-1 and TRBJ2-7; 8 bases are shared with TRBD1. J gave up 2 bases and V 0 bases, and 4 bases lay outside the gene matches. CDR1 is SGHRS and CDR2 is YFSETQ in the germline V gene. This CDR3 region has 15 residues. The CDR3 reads CASSLGTGQTYEQYF. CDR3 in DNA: TGCGCCAGCAGCTTGGGGACAGGGCAGACCTACGAGCAGTACTTC.

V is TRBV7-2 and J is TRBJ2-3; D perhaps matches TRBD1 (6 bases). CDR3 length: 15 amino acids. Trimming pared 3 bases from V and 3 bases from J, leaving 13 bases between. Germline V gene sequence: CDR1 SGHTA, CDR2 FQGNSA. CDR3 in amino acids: CASSLKAGTTDTQYF. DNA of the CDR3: TGTGCCAGCAGCTTGAAGGCCGGGACAACAGATACGCAGTATTTT.

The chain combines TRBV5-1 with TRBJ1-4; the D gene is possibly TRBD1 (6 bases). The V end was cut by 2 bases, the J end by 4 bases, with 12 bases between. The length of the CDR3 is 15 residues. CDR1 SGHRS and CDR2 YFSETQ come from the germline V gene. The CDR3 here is CASSFQGSINEKLFF. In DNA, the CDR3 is TGCGCCAGCAGCTTCCAGGGGTCCATTAATGAAAAACTGTTTTTT. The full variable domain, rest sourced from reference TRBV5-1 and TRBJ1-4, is KAGVTQTPRYLIKTRGQQVTLSCSPISGHRSVSWYQQTPGQGLQFLFEYFSETQRNKGNFPGRFSGRQFSNSRSEMNVSTLELGDSALYLCASSFQGSINEKLFFGSGTQLSVL.

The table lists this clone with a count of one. CDR3 region: CASSQVGLANVETQYF. The CDR3 nucleotides read TGCGCCAGCAGCCAAGTTGGACTAGCAAATGTAGAGACCCAGTACTTC. This chain connects TRBV4-1 to TRBJ2-5; 8 positions match TRBD2. Unmatched junction bases numbered 8, after V lost 1 base and J lost 4 bases. Germline V gene lookup returns CDR1 MGHRA and CDR2 YSYEKL. The CDR3 contains 16 residues.

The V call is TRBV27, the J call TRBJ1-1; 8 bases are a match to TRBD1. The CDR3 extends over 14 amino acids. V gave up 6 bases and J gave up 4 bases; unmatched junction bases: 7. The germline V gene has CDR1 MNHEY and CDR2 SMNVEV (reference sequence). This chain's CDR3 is CASRGQARGTEAFF. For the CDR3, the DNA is TGTGCCAGCAGGGGACAGGCCCGGGGCACTGAAGCTTTCTTT.

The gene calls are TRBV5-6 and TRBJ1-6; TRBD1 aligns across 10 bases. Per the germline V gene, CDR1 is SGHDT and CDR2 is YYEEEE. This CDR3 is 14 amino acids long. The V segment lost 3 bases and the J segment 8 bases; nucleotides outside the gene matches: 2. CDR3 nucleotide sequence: TGTGCCAGCAGCTGGGACAGGGGTGATTCACCCCTCCACTTT. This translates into CASSWDRGDSPLHF.

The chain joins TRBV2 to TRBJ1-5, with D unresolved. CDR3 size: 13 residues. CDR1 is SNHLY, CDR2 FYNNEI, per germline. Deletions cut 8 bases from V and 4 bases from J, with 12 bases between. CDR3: CASSPEGNQPQHF. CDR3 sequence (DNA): TGTGCCAGCTCCCCAGAGGGTAATCAGCCCCAGCATTTT.

The CDR3 DNA reads TGTGCCAGCAGCTTGCGAGCGGATGAAAAACTGTTTTTT. Translated: CASSLRADEKLFF. The chain combines TRBV5-6 with TRBJ1-4; D gene unclear. V lost 1 base and J lost 6, with 7 bases in between. This CDR3 has 13 amino acids. Germline V CDR1 and CDR2: SGHDT, YYEEEE.

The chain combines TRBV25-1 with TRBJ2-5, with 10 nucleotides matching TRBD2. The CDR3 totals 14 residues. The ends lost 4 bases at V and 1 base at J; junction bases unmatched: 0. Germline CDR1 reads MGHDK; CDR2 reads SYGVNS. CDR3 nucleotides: TGTGCCAGCAGTGTAGCGGGGGGCCAAGAGACCCAGTACTTC. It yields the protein CASSVAGGQETQYF.

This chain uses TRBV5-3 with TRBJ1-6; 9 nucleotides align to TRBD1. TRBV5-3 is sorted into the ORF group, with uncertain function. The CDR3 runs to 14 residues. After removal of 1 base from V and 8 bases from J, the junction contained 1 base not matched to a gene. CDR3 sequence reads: CARSLTGGDSPLHF. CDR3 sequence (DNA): TGTGCCAGAAGCTTGACAGGGGGCGATTCACCCCTCCACTTT.

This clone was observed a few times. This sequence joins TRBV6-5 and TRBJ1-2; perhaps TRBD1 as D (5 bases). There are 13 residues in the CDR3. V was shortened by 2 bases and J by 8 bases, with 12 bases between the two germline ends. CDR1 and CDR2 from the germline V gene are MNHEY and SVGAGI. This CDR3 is CASSYGQGRGYTF. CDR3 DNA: TGTGCCAGCAGTTACGGGCAGGGAAGGGGCTACACCTTC.

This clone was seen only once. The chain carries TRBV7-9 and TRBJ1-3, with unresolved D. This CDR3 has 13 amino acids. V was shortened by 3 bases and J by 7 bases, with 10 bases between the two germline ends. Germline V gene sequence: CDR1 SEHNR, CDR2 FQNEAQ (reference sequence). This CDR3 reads CASSFPLRNTIYF. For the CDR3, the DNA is TGTGCCAGCAGCTTCCCCCTGAGGAACACCATATATTTT.

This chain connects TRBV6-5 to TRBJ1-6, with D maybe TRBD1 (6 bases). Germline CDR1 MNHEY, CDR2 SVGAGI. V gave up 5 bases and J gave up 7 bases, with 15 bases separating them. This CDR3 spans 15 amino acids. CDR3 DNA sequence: TGTGCCAGCAGTACCTTGGGGGCAGCGAATTCACCCCTCCACTTT. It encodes CASSTLGAANSPLHF.

Here the CDR3 reads CAWSLTGGYNEQFF. In DNA, the CDR3 is TGTGCCTGGAGCCTGACAGGGGGCTACAATGAGCAGTTCTTC. The chain joins TRBV30 to TRBJ2-1, with TRBD1 matching over 9 bases. The germline CDR1 and CDR2 sequences are GTSNPN and SVGIG (reference sequence). The J segment lost 3 bases and the V segment lost 3 bases, leaving 3 bases of the junction unmatched. This CDR3 has 14 residues. The full variable domain, completed using reference TRBV30 and TRBJ2-1, is SQTIHQWPATLVQPVGSPLSLECTVEGTSNPNLYWYRQAAGRGLQLLFYSVGIGQISSEVPQNLSASRPQDRQFILSSKKLLLSDSGFYLCAWSLTGGYNEQFFGPGTRLTVL.

This CDR3 is CASSLGTSVDTDTQYF. In nucleotides, the CDR3 is TGCGCCAGCAGCCTTGGGACTTCAGTTGACACAGATACGCAGTATTTT. This chain uses TRBV5-1 with TRBJ2-3, with D perhaps matching TRBD2 (6 bases). CDR3 length: 16 residues. V lost 4 bases to trimming and J lost 2 bases, with 17 bases between them. CDR1 is SGHRS, CDR2 YFSETQ, per germline.

For the CDR3, the DNA is TGTGCCAGCAGCTTAGGGCCGGGGGAGCCCTACAATGAGCAGTTCTTC. Translating gives CASSLGPGEPYNEQFF. The J gene is TRBJ2-1, the V gene TRBV11-2; possibly TRBD2 for D (6 bases). Germline lookup yields CDR1 SGHAT and CDR2 FQNNGV. This CDR3 contains 16 residues. Between the trimmed V and J ends, which lost 1 base and 2 bases, there was a span of 12 bases.

DNA for the CDR3: TGTGCCAGCAGCCGTCGGTGGGGACAGGATAATGAAAAACTGTTTTTT. Amino acids: CASSRRWGQDNEKLFF. V gene TRBV7-2 combines with J gene TRBJ1-4, with 8 positions matching TRBD1. Germline CDR1 is SGHTA and CDR2 is FQGNSA. The ends lost 5 bases at V and 4 bases at J; junction bases unmatched: 9. The CDR3 loop spans 16 amino acids.

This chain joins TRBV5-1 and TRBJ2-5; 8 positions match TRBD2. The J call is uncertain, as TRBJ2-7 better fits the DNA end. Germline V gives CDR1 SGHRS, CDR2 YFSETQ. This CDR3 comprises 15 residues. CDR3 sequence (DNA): TGCGCCAGCAGCTTGGACAGCGGGGGTCTCGGCGAGCAGTACTTC. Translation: CASSLDSGGLGEQYF.

CDR3 in amino acids: CAIRGTDEKLFF. CDR3 sequence (DNA): TGTGCCATCAGGGGTACAGATGAAAAACTGTTTTTT. The chain links TRBV10-3 to TRBJ1-4; D remains unclear. Looked up from germline, CDR1 is ENHRY and CDR2 is SYGVKD. V lost 6 bases and J 6 bases, leaving 8 bases between the germline ends. The CDR3 spans 12 residues.

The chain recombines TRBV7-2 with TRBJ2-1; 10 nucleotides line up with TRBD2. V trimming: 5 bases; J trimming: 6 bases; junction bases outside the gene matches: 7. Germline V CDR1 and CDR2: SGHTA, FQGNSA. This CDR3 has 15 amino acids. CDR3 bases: TGTGCCAGCAGCCTAATGAGCGGGGGGGCCAATGAGCAGTTCTTC. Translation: CASSLMSGGANEQFF.

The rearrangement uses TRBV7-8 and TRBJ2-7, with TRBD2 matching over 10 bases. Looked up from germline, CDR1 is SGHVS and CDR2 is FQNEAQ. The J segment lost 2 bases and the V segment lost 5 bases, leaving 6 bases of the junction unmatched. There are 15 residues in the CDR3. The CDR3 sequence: CASSPSGGATYEQYF. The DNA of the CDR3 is TGTGCCAGCAGCCCAAGCGGGGGGGCCACCTACGAGCAGTACTTC.

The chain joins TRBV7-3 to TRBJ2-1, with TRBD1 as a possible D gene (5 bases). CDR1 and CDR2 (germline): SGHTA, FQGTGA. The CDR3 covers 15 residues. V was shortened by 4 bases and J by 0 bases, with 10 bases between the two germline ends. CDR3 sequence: CASSSQAASYNEQFF. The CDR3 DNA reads TGTGCCAGCAGCTCACAGGCAGCCTCCTACAATGAGCAGTTCTTC.

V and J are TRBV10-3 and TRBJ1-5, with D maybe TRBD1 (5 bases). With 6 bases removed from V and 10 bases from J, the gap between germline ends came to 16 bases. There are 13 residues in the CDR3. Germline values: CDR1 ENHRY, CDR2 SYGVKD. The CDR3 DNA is TGTGCCATCAGCGGGGGTGTGGGCGGACCCCAGCATTTT. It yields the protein CAISGGVGGPQHF.

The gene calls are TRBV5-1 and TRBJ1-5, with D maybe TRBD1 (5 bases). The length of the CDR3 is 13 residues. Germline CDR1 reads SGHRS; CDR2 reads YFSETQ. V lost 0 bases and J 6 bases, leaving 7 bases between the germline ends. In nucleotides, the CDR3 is TGCGCCAGCAGCTTGGAAGGGGCTCAGCCCCAGCATTTT. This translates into CASSLEGAQPQHF.